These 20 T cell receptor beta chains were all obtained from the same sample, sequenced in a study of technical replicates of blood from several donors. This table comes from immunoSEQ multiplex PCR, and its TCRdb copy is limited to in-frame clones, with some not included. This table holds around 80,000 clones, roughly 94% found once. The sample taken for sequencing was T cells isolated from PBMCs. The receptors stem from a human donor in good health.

CDR3 protein: CASSQDHGNYGYTF. Written as DNA, the CDR3 is TGCGCCAGCAGCCAAGATCACGGTAACTATGGCTACACCTTC. The V call is TRBV4-3, the J call TRBJ1-2; D unclear. The V and J ends lost 0 bases and 1 base respectively, with 6 bases between them. Germline V gene lookup returns CDR1 LGHNA and CDR2 YSLEER. The CDR3 loop spans 14 amino acids.

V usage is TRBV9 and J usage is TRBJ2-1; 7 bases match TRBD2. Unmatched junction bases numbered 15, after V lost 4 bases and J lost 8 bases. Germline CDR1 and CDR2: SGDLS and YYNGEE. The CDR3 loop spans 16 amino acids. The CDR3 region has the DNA TGTGCCAGCAGCCCTAGCGGAAGCTGGGTATCGTATGAGCAGTTCTTC. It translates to CASSPSGSWVSYEQFF.

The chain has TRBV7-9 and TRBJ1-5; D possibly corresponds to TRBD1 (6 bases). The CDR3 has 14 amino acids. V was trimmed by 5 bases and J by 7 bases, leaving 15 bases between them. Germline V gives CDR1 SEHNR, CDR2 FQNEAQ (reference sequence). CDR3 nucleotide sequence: TGTGCCAGCAGCCACGCACAGGGAAACCAGCCCCAGCATTTT. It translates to CASSHAQGNQPQHF.

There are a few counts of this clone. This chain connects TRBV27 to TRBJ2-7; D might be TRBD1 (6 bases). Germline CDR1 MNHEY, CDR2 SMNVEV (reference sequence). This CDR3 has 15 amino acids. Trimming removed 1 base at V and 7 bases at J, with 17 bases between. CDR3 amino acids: CASSLFSGGGGEQYF. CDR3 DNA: TGTGCCAGCAGTTTATTTTCTGGGGGCGGCGGAGAGCAGTACTTC.

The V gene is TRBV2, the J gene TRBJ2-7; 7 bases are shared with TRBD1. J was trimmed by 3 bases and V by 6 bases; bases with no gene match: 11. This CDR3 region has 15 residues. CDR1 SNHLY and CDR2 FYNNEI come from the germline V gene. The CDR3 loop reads CASRPPGGFYYEQYF. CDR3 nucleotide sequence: TGTGCCAGCAGACCCCCAGGGGGATTTTACTACGAGCAGTACTTC.

The DNA of the CDR3 is TGTGCCAGTAGTCCCGGTGGTGCTAGCGGGAGATACAATGAGCAGTTCTTC. This gives the protein CASSPGGASGRYNEQFF. The V gene is TRBV19, the J gene TRBJ2-1; 10 nucleotides match TRBD2. Looked up from germline, CDR1 is LNHDA and CDR2 is SQIVND (reference sequence). This CDR3 is 17 amino acids long. Trimming cost V 5 bases and J 4 bases; bases outside gene matches: 11.

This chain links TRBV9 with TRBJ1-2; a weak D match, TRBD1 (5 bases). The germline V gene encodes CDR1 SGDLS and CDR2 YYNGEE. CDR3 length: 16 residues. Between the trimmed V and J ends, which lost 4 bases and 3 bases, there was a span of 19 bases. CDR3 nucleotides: TGTGCCAGCAGCCCATTAGTCCGCCTACAGGACTATGGCTACACCTTC. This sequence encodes CASSPLVRLQDYGYTF.

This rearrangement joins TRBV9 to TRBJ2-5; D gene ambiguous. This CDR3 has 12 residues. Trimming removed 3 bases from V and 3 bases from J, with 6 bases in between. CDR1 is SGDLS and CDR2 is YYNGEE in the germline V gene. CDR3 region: CASSGAKETQYF. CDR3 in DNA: TGTGCCAGCAGCGGGGCAAAAGAGACCCAGTACTTC.

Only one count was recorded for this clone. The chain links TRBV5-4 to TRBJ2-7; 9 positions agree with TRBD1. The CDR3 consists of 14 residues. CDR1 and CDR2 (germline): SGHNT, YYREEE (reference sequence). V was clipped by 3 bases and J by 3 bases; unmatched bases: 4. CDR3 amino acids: CASSSPGQGYEQYF. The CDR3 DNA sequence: TGTGCCAGCAGCTCGCCGGGACAGGGCTACGAGCAGTACTTC.

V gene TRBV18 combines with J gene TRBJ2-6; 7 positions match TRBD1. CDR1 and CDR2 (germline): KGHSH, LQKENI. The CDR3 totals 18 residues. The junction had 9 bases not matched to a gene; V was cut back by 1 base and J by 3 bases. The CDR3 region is CASSPRMYDRVGANVLTF. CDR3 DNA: TGTGCCAGCTCACCACGAATGTACGACAGGGTTGGGGCCAACGTCCTGACTTTC.

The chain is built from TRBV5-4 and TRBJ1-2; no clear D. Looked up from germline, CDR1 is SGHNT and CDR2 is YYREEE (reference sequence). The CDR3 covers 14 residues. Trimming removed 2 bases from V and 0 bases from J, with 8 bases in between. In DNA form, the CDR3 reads TGTGCCAGCAGCTTTACAGCCTCTAACTATGGCTACACCTTC. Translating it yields CASSFTASNYGYTF.

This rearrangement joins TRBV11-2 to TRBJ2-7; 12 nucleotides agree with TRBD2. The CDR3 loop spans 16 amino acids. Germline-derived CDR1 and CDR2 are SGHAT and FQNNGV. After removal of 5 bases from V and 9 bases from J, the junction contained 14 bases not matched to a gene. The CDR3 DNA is TGTGCCAGCAGCCCTGGGACGACTAGCGGGAGTTTTGGGCAGTACTTC. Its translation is CASSPGTTSGSFGQYF.

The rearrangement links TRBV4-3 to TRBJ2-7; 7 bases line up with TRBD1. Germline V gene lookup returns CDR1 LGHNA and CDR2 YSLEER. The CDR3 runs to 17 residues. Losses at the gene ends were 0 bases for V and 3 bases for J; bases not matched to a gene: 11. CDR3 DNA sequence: TGCGCCAGCAGCCAAGATTGGCGAGACAGGGCCTACTACGAGCAGTACTTC. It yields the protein CASSQDWRDRAYYEQYF.

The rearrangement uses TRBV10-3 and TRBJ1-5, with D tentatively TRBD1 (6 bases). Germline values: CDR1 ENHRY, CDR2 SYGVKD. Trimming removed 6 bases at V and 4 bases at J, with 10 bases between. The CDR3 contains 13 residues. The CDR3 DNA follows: TGTGCCATCAGACGGGACACAAATCAGCCCCAGCATTTT. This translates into CAIRRDTNQPQHF.

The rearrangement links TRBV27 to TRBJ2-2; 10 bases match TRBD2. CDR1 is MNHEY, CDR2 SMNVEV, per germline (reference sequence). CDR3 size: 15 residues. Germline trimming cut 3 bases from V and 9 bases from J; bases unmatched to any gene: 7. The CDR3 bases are TGTGCCAGCAGTTTTACGCCTAGCGGGAGCCGGGAGCTGTTTTTT. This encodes CASSFTPSGSRELFF.

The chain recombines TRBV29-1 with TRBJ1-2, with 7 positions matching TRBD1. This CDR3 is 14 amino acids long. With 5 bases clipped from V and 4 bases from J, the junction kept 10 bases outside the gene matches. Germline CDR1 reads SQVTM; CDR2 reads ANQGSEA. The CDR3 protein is CSVLTGDEIYGYTF. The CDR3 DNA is TGCAGCGTTCTAACAGGGGACGAGATCTATGGCTACACCTTC.

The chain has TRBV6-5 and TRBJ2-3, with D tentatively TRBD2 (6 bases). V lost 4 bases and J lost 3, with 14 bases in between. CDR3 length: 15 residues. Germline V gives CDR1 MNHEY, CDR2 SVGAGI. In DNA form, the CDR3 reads TGTGCCAGCAGTTCAGAGTGGGAGGAGACAGATACGCAGTATTTT. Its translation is CASSSEWEETDTQYF.

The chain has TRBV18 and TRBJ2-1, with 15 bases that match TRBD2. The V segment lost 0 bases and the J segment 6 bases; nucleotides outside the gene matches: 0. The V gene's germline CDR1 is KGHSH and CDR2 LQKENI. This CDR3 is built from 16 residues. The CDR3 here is CASSPPGLAGGNEQFF. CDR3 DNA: TGTGCCAGCTCACCACCGGGACTAGCGGGAGGCAATGAGCAGTTCTTC.

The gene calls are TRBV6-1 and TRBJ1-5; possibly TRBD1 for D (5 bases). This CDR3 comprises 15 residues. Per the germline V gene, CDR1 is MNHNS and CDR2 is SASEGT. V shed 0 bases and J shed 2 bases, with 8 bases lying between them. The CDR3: CASSEAGGGNQPQHF. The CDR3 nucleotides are TGTGCCAGCAGTGAAGCGGGAGGGGGCAATCAGCCCCAGCATTTT.

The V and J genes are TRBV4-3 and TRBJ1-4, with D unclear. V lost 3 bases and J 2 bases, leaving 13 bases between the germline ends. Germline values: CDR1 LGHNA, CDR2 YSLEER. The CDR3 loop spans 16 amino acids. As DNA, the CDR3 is TGCGCCAGCAGCCACCAAGAGAGTCGGACTAATGAAAAACTGTTTTTT. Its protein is CASSHQESRTNEKLFF.